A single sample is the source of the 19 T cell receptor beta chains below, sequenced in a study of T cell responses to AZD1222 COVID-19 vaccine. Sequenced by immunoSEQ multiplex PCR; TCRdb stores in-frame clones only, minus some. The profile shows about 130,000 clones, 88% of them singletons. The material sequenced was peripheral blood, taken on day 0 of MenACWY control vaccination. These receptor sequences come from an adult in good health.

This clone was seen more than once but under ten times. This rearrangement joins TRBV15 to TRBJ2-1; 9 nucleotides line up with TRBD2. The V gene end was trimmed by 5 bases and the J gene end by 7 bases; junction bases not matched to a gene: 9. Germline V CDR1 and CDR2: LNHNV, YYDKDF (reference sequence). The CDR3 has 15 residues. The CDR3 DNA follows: TGTGCCACCAGCGTAGAAGCGGGAGGCGCAAATGAGCAGTTCTTC. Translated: CATSVEAGGANEQFF.

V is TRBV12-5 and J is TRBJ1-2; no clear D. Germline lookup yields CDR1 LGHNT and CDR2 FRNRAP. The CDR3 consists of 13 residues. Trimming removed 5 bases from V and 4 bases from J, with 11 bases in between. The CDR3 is CASGTTASYGYTF. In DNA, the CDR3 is TGTGCTAGTGGTACTACGGCCAGCTATGGCTACACCTTC.

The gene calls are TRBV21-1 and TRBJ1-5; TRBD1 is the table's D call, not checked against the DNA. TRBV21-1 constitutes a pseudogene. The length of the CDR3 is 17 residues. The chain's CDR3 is CASSPSRGTGTNQPQHF. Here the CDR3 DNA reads TGTGCCAGCAGCCCCTCGAGGGGGACAGGGACGAATCAGCCCCAGCATTTT.

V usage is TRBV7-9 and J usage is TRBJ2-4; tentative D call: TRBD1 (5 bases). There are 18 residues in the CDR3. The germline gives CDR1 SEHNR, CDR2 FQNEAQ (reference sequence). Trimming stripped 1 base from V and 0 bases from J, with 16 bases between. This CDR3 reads CASSLVRVTELAKNIQYF. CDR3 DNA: TGTGCCAGCAGCTTAGTTAGGGTGACAGAACTAGCCAAAAACATTCAGTACTTC.

The CDR3 nucleotides are TGTGCCAGCAGTTCCCTAGGGACAGGGATTATCGTTCGGGGCACCTTC. Translation gives CASSSLGTGIIVRGTF. The chain recombines TRBV27 with TRBJ1-2; 9 bases line up with TRBD1. Germline CDR1 MNHEY, CDR2 SMNVEV (reference sequence). CDR3 size: 16 residues. Trimming cost V 4 bases and J 13 bases; bases outside gene matches: 19.

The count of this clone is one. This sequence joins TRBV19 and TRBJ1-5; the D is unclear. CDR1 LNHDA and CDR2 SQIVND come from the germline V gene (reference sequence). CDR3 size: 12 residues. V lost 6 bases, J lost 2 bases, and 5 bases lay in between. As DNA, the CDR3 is TGTGCCAGTAGAATCGGCAATCAGCCCCAGCATTTT. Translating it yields CASRIGNQPQHF. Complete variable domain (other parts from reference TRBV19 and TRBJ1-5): DGGITQSPKYLFRKEGQNVTLSCEQNLNHDAMYWYRQDPGQGLRLIYYSQIVNDFQKGDIAEGYSVSREKKESFPLTVTSAQKNPTAFYLCASRIGNQPQHFGDGTRLSIL.

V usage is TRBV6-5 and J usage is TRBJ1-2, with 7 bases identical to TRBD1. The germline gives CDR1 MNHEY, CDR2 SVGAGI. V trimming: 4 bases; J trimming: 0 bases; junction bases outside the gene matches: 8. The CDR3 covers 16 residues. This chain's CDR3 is CASSSSRTGTNYGYTF. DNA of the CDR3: TGTGCCAGCAGTTCGTCCCGGACAGGAACTAACTATGGCTACACCTTC.

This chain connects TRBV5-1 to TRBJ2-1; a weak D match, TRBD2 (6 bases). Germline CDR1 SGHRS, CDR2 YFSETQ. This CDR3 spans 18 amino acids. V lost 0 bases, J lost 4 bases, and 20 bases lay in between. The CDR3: CASSLGLVGGGEYNEQFF. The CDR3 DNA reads TGCGCCAGCAGCTTGGGGCTAGTGGGGGGAGGAGAGTACAATGAGCAGTTCTTC. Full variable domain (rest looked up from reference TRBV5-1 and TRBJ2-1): KAGVTQTPRYLIKTRGQQVTLSCSPISGHRSVSWYQQTPGQGLQFLFEYFSETQRNKGNFPGRFSGRQFSNSRSEMNVSTLELGDSALYLCASSLGLVGGGEYNEQFFGPGTRLTVL.

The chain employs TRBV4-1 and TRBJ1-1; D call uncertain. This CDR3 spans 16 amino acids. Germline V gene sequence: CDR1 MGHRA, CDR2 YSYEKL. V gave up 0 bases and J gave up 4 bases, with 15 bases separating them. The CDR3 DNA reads TGCGCCAGCAGCCAAGAAAAGATACTGGGAATCACTGAAGCTTTCTTT. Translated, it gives CASSQEKILGITEAFF.

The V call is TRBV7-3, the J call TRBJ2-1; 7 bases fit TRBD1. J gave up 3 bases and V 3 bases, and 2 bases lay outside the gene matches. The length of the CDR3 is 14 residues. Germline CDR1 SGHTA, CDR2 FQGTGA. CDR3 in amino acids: CASSFRDSYNEQFF. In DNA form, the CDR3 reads TGTGCCAGCAGCTTCCGGGACAGCTACAATGAGCAGTTCTTC.

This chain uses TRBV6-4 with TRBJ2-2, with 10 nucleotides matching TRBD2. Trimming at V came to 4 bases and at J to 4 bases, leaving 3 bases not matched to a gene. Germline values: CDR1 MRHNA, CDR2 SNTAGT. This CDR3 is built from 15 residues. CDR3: CASSVSSGSTGELFF. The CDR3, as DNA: TGTGCCAGCAGTGTGTCTAGCGGGAGCACCGGGGAGCTGTTTTTT.

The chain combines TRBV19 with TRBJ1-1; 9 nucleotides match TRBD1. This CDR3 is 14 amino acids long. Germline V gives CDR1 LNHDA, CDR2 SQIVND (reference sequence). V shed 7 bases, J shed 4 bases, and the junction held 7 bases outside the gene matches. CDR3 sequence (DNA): TGTGCCAGTACTCAATCACAGGGGGCCACTGAAGCTTTCTTT. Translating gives CASTQSQGATEAFF.

Here the CDR3 reads CATSRGLGSDFLLGNTIYF. The CDR3 DNA sequence: TGTGCCACCAGCAGAGGGTTAGGTTCCGACTTTCTCCTTGGAAACACCATATATTTT. The chain employs TRBV15 and TRBJ1-3; D gene ambiguous. The ends were cut back, 1 base at V and 3 bases at J, with 22 bases in the middle. This CDR3 contains 19 residues. Germline CDR1 reads LNHNV; CDR2 reads YYDKDF (reference sequence).

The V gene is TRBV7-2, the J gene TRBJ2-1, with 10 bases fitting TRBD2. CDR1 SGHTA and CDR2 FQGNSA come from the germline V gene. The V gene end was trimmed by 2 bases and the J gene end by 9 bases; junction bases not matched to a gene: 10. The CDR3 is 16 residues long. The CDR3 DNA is TGTGCCAGCAGCTTAACTCCTAGCGGGAGTTTTGTTGAGCAGTTCTTC. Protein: CASSLTPSGSFVEQFF.

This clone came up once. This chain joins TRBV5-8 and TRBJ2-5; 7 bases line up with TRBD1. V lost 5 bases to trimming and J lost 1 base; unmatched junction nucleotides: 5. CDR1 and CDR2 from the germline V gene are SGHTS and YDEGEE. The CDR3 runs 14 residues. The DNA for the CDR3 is TGTGCCAGCAGGCCGGGACAGATCCAAGAGACCCAGTACTTC. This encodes CASRPGQIQETQYF.

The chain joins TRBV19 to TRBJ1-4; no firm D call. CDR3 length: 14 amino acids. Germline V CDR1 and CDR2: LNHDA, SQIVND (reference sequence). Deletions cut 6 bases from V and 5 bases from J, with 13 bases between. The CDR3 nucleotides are TGTGCCAGTAGGGCGGGTATGAAGAATGAAAAACTGTTTTTT. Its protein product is CASRAGMKNEKLFF.

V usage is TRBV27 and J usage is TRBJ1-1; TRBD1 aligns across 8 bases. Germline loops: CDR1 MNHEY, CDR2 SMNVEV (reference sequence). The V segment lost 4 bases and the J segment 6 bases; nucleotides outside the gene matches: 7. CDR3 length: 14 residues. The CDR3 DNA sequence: TGTGCCAGCAGTTCGGGACAGGTTTCGGCTGAAGCTTTCTTT. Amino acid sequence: CASSSGQVSAEAFF.

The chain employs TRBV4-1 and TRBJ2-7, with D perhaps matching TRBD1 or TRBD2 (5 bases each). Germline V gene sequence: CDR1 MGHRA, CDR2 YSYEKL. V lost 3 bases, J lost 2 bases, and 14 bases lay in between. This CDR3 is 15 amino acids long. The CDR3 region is CASSQPRDRTYEQYF. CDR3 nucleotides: TGCGCCAGCAGCCAGCCCCGGGACCGGACCTACGAGCAGTACTTC.

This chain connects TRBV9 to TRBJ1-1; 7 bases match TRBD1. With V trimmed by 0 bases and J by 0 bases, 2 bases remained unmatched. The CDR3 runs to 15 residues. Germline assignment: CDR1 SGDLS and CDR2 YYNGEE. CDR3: CASSVGGQLNTEAFF. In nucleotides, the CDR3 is TGTGCCAGCAGCGTAGGGGGACAGTTGAACACTGAAGCTTTCTTT.